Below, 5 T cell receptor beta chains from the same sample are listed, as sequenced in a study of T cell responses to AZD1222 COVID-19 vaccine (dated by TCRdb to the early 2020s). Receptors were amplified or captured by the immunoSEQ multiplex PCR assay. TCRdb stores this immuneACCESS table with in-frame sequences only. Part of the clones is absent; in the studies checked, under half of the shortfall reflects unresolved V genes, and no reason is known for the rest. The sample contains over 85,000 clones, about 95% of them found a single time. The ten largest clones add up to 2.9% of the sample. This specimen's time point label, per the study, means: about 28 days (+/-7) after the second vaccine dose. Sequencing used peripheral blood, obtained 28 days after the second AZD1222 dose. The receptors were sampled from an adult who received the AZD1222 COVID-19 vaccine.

Written as DNA, the CDR3 is TGTGCCAGCAGCCCCCCCGAGGGTAGTTGGAATGAGCAGTTCTTC. Translation gives CASSPPEGSWNEQFF. This chain uses TRBV5-4 with TRBJ2-1; perhaps TRBD2 as D (5 bases). This CDR3 contains 15 residues. Germline loops: CDR1 SGHNT, CDR2 YYREEE (reference sequence). The germline V and J ends were trimmed by 4 bases and 7 bases, with 18 bases remaining between them. The whole variable domain, remainder taken from reference TRBV5-4 and TRBJ2-1, is ETGVTQSPTHLIKTRGQQVTLRCSSQSGHNTVSWYQQALGQGPQFIFQYYREEENGRGNFPPRFSGLQFPNYSSELNVNALELDDSALYLCASSPPEGSWNEQFFGPGTRLTVL.

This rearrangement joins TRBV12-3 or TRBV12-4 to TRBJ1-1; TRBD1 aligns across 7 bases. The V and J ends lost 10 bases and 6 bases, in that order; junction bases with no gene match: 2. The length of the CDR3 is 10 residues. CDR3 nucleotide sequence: TGTGCCATCAGGGGGGCTGAAGCTTTCTTT. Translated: CAIRGAEAFF.

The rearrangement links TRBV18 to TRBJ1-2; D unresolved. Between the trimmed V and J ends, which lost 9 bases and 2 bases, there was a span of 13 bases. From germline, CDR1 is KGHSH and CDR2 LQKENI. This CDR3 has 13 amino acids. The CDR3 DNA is TGTGCCAGTTCCGTTGGCAGAAACTATGGCTACACCTTC. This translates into CASSVGRNYGYTF.

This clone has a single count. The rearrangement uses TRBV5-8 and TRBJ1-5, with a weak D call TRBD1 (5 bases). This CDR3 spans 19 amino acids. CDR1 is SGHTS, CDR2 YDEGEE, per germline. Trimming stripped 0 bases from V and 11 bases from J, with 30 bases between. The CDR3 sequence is CASSLVRGGGSRPRRTQHF. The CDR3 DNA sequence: TGTGCCAGCAGCTTGGTCCGGGGCGGCGGCAGCCGACCTCGTAGGACCCAGCATTTT. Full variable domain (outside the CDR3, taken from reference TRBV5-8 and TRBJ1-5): EAGVTQSPTHLIKTRGQQATLRCSPISGHTSVYWYQQALGLGLQFLLWYDEGEERNRGNFPPRFSGRQFPNYSSELNVNALELEDSALYLCASSLVRGGGSRPRRTQHFGDGTRLSIL.

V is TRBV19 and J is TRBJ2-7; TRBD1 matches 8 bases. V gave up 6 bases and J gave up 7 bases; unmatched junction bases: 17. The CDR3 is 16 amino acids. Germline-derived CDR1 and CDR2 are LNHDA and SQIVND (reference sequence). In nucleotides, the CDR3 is TGTGCCAGTAGCCGGGGACAGGTCCCTGCCGTCAGTGAGCAGTACTTC. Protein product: CASSRGQVPAVSEQYF. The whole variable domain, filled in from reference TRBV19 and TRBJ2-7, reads DGGITQSPKYLFRKEGQNVTLSCEQNLNHDAMYWYRQDPGQGLRLIYYSQIVNDFQKGDIAEGYSVSREKKESFPLTVTSAQKNPTAFYLCASSRGQVPAVSEQYFGPGTRLTVT.